One and the same sample provided the 30 T cell receptor beta chains below, sequenced in a study of blood T cell repertoires in COVID-19. The protocol was immunoSEQ multiplex PCR, while the TCRdb copy is restricted to in-frame clones and leaves out a portion. The top ten clones hold less than 2.5% of a sample with under 75,000 clones, roughly 88% of them seen once. Material for sequencing was peripheral blood. These receptors originate from a man aged 25-45 years with acute or convalescent COVID-19.

The chain employs TRBV15 and TRBJ2-3; 9 bases agree with TRBD2. CDR3 length: 14 amino acids. CDR1 LNHNV and CDR2 YYDKDF come from the germline V gene (reference sequence). The junction had 2 bases not matched to a gene; V was cut back by 3 bases and J by 4 bases. The CDR3, as DNA: TGTGCCACCAGCAGGGGACTAGCTGCAGATACGCAGTATTTT. Residues: CATSRGLAADTQYF.

A few counts support this clone. CDR3 region: CASKDRPNEKLFF. For the CDR3, the DNA is TGTGCCAGCAAAGACAGACCTAATGAAAAACTGTTTTTT. This chain connects TRBV5-6 to TRBJ1-4, with a tentative D call TRBD1 (5 bases). This CDR3 region has 13 residues. Germline CDR1 SGHDT, CDR2 YYEEEE. Trimming shortened V by 6 bases and J by 3 bases, and 9 bases separated the two germline ends.

The gene calls are TRBV3-1 (or the pseudogene TRBV3-2) and TRBJ1-4, with TRBD1 matching over 8 bases. Germline CDR1 reads LGHDT; CDR2 reads YNNKEL (reference sequence). J gave up 6 bases and V 1 base, and 4 bases lay outside the gene matches. The CDR3 runs 15 residues. CDR3 loop: CASSQGTGLYEKLFF. DNA for the CDR3: TGTGCCAGCAGCCAAGGGACAGGGTTATATGAAAAACTGTTTTTT.

The chain has TRBV18 and TRBJ1-1; D ambiguous. The V end lost 6 bases, the J end lost 0 bases, and 17 bases lay between the germline ends. Per the germline V gene, CDR1 is KGHSH and CDR2 is LQKENI. This CDR3 region has 16 residues. The CDR3 nucleotides read TGTGCCAGCTCCCCCACGACGGGGATGATGAACACTGAAGCTTTCTTT. Amino acid sequence: CASSPTTGMMNTEAFF.

V gene TRBV2 combines with J gene TRBJ2-3, with D tentatively TRBD2 (5 bases). The CDR3 has 14 amino acids. Germline assignment: CDR1 SNHLY and CDR2 FYNNEI. V dropped 6 bases and J dropped 6 bases, with 16 bases sitting between them. CDR3 DNA sequence: TGTGCCAGCAGCGGGGAGAGGGAAGGGGATACGCAGTATTTT. Translation: CASSGEREGDTQYF. Supplemented by reference TRBV2 and TRBJ2-3, the full variable domain reads EPEVTQTPSHQVTQMGQEVILRCVPISNHLYFYWYRQILGQKVEFLVSFYNNEISEKSEIFDDQFSVERPDGSNFTLKIRSTKLEDSAMYFCASSGEREGDTQYFGPGTRLTVL.

This chain uses TRBV5-4 with TRBJ2-3, with TRBD2 as a possible D gene (7 bases). The CDR3 is made up of 14 amino acids. Trimming stripped 5 bases from V and 2 bases from J, with 12 bases between. CDR1 and CDR2 (germline): SGHNT, YYREEE (reference sequence). CDR3 region: CASRGGAHTDTQYF. CDR3 bases: TGTGCCAGCAGGGGGGGGGCCCACACAGATACGCAGTATTTT.

The table lists this clone with a few counts. The J gene is TRBJ1-2, the V gene TRBV15, with D tentatively TRBD1 (6 bases). Germline CDR1 reads LNHNV; CDR2 reads YYDKDF (reference sequence). The CDR3 is 13 amino acids. V gave up 6 bases and J gave up 3 bases, with 11 bases separating them. For the CDR3, the DNA is TGTGCCACCAGGAGCAGGGGAGACTATGGCTACACCTTC. Protein: CATRSRGDYGYTF.

The chain uses TRBV9 and TRBJ1-1; D is ambiguous. Trimming stripped 3 bases from V and 12 bases from J, with 15 bases between. This CDR3 is 12 amino acids long. Germline V lookup: CDR1 SGDLS, CDR2 YYNGEE. CDR3 loop: CASSAAAGMTFF. The CDR3 DNA is TGTGCCAGCAGCGCGGCAGCAGGAATGACTTTCTTT.

This clone showed up just a few times. Additional DNA sequences in this sample encode the identical CDR3. The rearrangement uses TRBV5-4 and TRBJ1-3; the D gene is possibly TRBD1 (6 bases). CDR3 length: 15 residues. The germline V gene has CDR1 SGHNT and CDR2 YYREEE (reference sequence). The V end lost 4 bases, the J end lost 1 base, and 12 bases lay between the germline ends. DNA for the CDR3: TGTGCCAGCAGCGTTGGACAGCCTTCTGGAAACACCATATATTTT. It translates to CASSVGQPSGNTIYF.

The rearrangement joins TRBV3-1 (or the pseudogene TRBV3-2) to TRBJ1-6; weak D call: TRBD1 (6 bases). The V and J ends lost 1 base and 10 bases respectively, with 11 bases between them. This CDR3 is 14 amino acids long. Germline lookup yields CDR1 LGHDT and CDR2 YNNKEL (reference sequence). CDR3 coding DNA: TGTGCCAGCAGCCAAGTTTCGGGGGGCTCACCCCTCCACTTT. Translating gives CASSQVSGGSPLHF.

The chain combines TRBV5-1 with TRBJ1-1, with no clear D. The germline V gene has CDR1 SGHRS and CDR2 YFSETQ. The V end was cut by 2 bases, the J end by 5 bases, with 13 bases between. The length of the CDR3 is 14 residues. This chain's CDR3 is CASSFDLGATEAFF. DNA for the CDR3: TGCGCCAGCAGCTTCGACCTAGGCGCAACTGAAGCTTTCTTT.

The chain joins TRBV5-1 to TRBJ2-2; 12 bases are a match to TRBD2. Losses at the gene ends were 4 bases for V and 5 bases for J; bases not matched to a gene: 18. The germline V gene has CDR1 SGHRS and CDR2 YFSETQ. The CDR3 spans 20 residues. The CDR3 is CASSPGTSGPVRGSTGELFF. For the CDR3, the DNA is TGCGCCAGCAGCCCGGGGACTAGCGGGCCAGTACGAGGGAGTACCGGGGAGCTGTTTTTT.

The V and J genes are TRBV3-1 (or the pseudogene TRBV3-2) and TRBJ1-6; D perhaps matches TRBD1 (6 bases). V lost 1 base to trimming and J lost 3 bases, with 19 bases between them. CDR3 length: 19 amino acids. Germline CDR1 LGHDT, CDR2 YNNKEL (reference sequence). The CDR3: CASSQVPLGAGDYNSPLHF. The CDR3 DNA follows: TGTGCCAGCAGCCAAGTTCCCCTGGGGGCAGGAGACTATAATTCACCCCTCCACTTT.

The rearrangement links TRBV4-1 to TRBJ1-5; D is possibly TRBD1 (5 bases). CDR3 length: 17 residues. The V and J ends lost 4 bases and 1 base respectively, with 17 bases between them. Per the germline V gene, CDR1 is MGHRA and CDR2 is YSYEKL. The DNA for the CDR3 is TGCGCCAGCAGCCCCACCGTGGTCAGACAGAGCAATCAGCCCCAGCATTTT. It specifies CASSPTVVRQSNQPQHF.

V usage is TRBV14 and J usage is TRBJ2-7; TRBD2 agrees at 8 bases. Unmatched junction bases numbered 2, after V lost 4 bases and J lost 3 bases. CDR3 length: 13 amino acids. The V gene's germline CDR1 is SGHDN and CDR2 FVKESK. The CDR3 here is CASSPGLDYEQYF. The DNA of the CDR3 is TGTGCCAGCAGCCCGGGACTAGACTACGAGCAGTACTTC.

This chain links TRBV5-6 with TRBJ2-3; 12 bases fit TRBD2. This CDR3 is 19 amino acids long. Germline lookup yields CDR1 SGHDT and CDR2 YYEEEE. J was trimmed by 1 base and V by 4 bases; bases with no gene match: 13. The CDR3 loop is CASSDEGLAGLLRTDTQYF. CDR3 coding DNA: TGTGCCAGCAGCGACGAGGGACTAGCGGGTTTACTTCGCACAGATACGCAGTATTTT.

V and J are TRBV10-2 and TRBJ2-5; TRBD2 matches at 8 bases. V gave up 8 bases and J gave up 0 bases; unmatched junction bases: 5. CDR3 length equals 14 residues. Germline lookup yields CDR1 WSHSY and CDR2 SAAADI. The CDR3 DNA is TGCGCCAGCTTTGAGCGGGAGAACCAAGAGACCCAGTACTTC. It codes for CASFERENQETQYF.

CDR3 region: CASSFTAGARTDTQYF. CDR3 DNA: TGCGCCAGCAGCTTCACCGCGGGAGCAAGGACAGATACGCAGTATTTT. The chain employs TRBV5-1 and TRBJ2-3; TRBD2 agrees at 7 bases. The CDR3 covers 16 residues. J was trimmed by 3 bases and V by 2 bases; bases with no gene match: 9. CDR1 SGHRS and CDR2 YFSETQ come from the germline V gene.

The chain employs TRBV19 and TRBJ1-2; 11 nucleotides line up with TRBD1. This CDR3 spans 17 amino acids. CDR1 LNHDA and CDR2 SQIVND come from the germline V gene (reference sequence). V shed 5 bases and J 7 bases; nucleotides not matched to a gene: 15. The CDR3 nucleotides read TGTGCCAGTAGTTACGCCTTGGGACAGGGGGGTTTGTTTGGCTACACCTTC. This translates into CASSYALGQGGLFGYTF. The whole variable domain, remainder taken from reference TRBV19 and TRBJ1-2, is DGGITQSPKYLFRKEGQNVTLSCEQNLNHDAMYWYRQDPGQGLRLIYYSQIVNDFQKGDIAEGYSVSREKKESFPLTVTSAQKNPTAFYLCASSYALGQGGLFGYTFGSGTRLTVV.

A note on this clone: The sample holds other DNA sequences that translate to the same CDR3. The gene calls are TRBV9 and TRBJ1-2; tentative D call: TRBD1 (6 bases). This CDR3 has 14 residues. V was clipped by 2 bases and J by 2 bases, with 10 bases between them. Germline lookup yields CDR1 SGDLS and CDR2 YYNGEE. The CDR3 here is CASSVGQGNYGYTF. The CDR3 DNA reads TGTGCCAGCAGCGTCGGGCAGGGGAACTATGGCTACACCTTC.

This clone was seen only once. The V call is TRBV19, the J call TRBJ1-5, with 9 positions matching TRBD1. The germline CDR1 and CDR2 sequences are LNHDA and SQIVND (reference sequence). The CDR3 is 19 residues long. Germline trimming cut 1 base from V and 0 bases from J; bases unmatched to any gene: 10. The CDR3 protein is CASSIAKGQGYYSNQPQHF. CDR3 in DNA: TGTGCCAGTAGTATAGCTAAGGGACAGGGCTACTATAGCAATCAGCCCCAGCATTTT.

The V and J genes are TRBV9 and TRBJ1-1; D is unclear. The ends were cut back, 4 bases at V and 5 bases at J, with 18 bases in the middle. Germline-derived CDR1 and CDR2 are SGDLS and YYNGEE. This CDR3 contains 15 residues. As DNA, the CDR3 is TGTGCCAGCAGCCCACCGGAAGGAGGTGGTACTGAAGCTTTCTTT. As protein: CASSPPEGGGTEAFF.

The V and J genes are TRBV30 and TRBJ2-5; D could derive from TRBD1 or TRBD2 (5 bases each). The CDR3 has 12 amino acids. The germline gives CDR1 GTSNPN, CDR2 SVGIG (reference sequence). Trimming took 7 bases from V and 5 from J, leaving 14 bases between them. DNA of the CDR3: TGTGCCTCGGGACCACTTCGGGAGACCCAGTACTTC. Protein product: CASGPLRETQYF.

J is TRBJ1-3 and V is TRBV3-1 (or the pseudogene TRBV3-2); 9 nucleotides agree with TRBD1. The CDR3 loop spans 14 amino acids. Germline V lookup: CDR1 LGHDT, CDR2 YNNKEL (reference sequence). V lost 6 bases to trimming and J lost 4 bases; unmatched junction nucleotides: 4. The CDR3 loop is CASRSQGAGNTIYF. CDR3 DNA sequence: TGTGCCAGCAGGTCACAGGGGGCCGGAAACACCATATATTTT.

The rearrangement uses TRBV5-6 and TRBJ1-2; 10 bases are a match to TRBD1. This CDR3 has 15 residues. Germline-derived CDR1 and CDR2 are SGHDT and YYEEEE. J lost 4 bases, V lost 5 bases, and 8 bases had no gene match. CDR3 nucleotides: TGTGCCAGCAGGCTAGTTGACAGGGGGCCCTATGGCTACACCTTC. Its protein is CASRLVDRGPYGYTF.

This chain joins TRBV28 and TRBJ2-7; D is perhaps TRBD2 (6 bases). Germline V CDR1 and CDR2: MDHEN, SYDVKM. Trimming removed 6 bases at V and 2 bases at J, with 14 bases between. The CDR3 has 14 residues. For the CDR3, the DNA is TGTGCCAGCAGCGGAGGGACCCCCCCCTACGAGCAGTACTTC. Encoded protein: CASSGGTPPYEQYF. The full variable domain, with the rest looked up from reference TRBV28 and TRBJ2-7, is DVKVTQSSRYLVKRTGEKVFLECVQDMDHENMFWYRQDPGLGLRLIYFSYDVKMKEKGDIPEGYSVSREKKERFSLILESASTNQTSMYLCASSGGTPPYEQYFGPGTRLTVT.

J is TRBJ2-1 and V is TRBV2, with no clear D. The CDR3 has 13 residues. Trimming stripped 0 bases from V and 9 bases from J, with 9 bases between. Per the germline V gene, CDR1 is SNHLY and CDR2 is FYNNEI. The CDR3 coding sequence is TGTGCCAGCAGTGAAGCTAGAGTCGTTGAGCAGTTCTTC. Residues: CASSEARVVEQFF.

V is TRBV5-1 and J is TRBJ1-1, with D possibly being TRBD1 (6 bases). V was cut by 4 bases and J by 0 bases, with 10 bases left in between. There are 14 residues in the CDR3. The germline V gene has CDR1 SGHRS and CDR2 YFSETQ. The CDR3, as DNA: TGCGCCAGCAGCGGACAGTCCATGAACACTGAAGCTTTCTTT. Translating it yields CASSGQSMNTEAFF.

This clone was detected only once. The chain couples TRBV14 to TRBJ1-1; tentatively, D is TRBD1 (6 bases). Germline CDR1 and CDR2: SGHDN and FVKESK. The CDR3 contains 16 residues. Trimming cost V 2 bases and J 3 bases, with 16 bases left between them. The CDR3 region is CASSQFWTVGHTEAFF. The CDR3 DNA reads as TGTGCCAGCAGCCAATTCTGGACAGTGGGCCACACTGAAGCTTTCTTT. Together with reference TRBV14 and TRBJ1-1, the CDR3 gives the full variable domain: EAGVTQFPSHSVIEKGQTVTLRCDPISGHDNLYWYRRVMGKEIKFLLHFVKESKQDESGMPNNRFLAERTGGTYSTLKVQPAELEDSGVYFCASSQFWTVGHTEAFFGQGTRLTVV.

The chain has TRBV2 and TRBJ2-2; D remains ambiguous. Trimming took 8 bases from V and 0 from J, leaving 13 bases between them. This CDR3 comprises 15 residues. Germline V gene data show CDR1 as SNHLY and CDR2 as FYNNEI. The CDR3 protein is CASGQLHPNTGELFF. CDR3 nucleotide sequence: TGTGCCAGCGGCCAATTGCACCCGAACACCGGGGAGCTGTTTTTT.